This TCR beta chain was recovered during a study of T-cell memory formation after mild COVID-19. Regarding the study as a whole: Contracting CD4+ clones lay largely in CM and EM, with CD8+ ones residing in EMRA. Clones that contracted from day 15 to 85 were balanced CD4/CD8, while later expanders leaned CD4+.

In TCRdb, the 5' RACE reads were re-called with MiXCR into one record per CDR3 protein. The repertoire holds 300,000 to 400,000 distinct CDR3 sequences, with around 28% as singletons. A remark on this clonotype: Its target is not known.

The receptor was derived from an adult woman who had mild COVID-19 (a few samples of this study predate the infection). Cell type and time point are not known. The sequenced sample was PBMCs or a T cell subset sorted from them (not recorded which).

CDR3 residues: CASKRTVSSYEQYF. In DNA form, the CDR3 reads TGTGCCAGCAAGCGGACAGTTAGCTCCTACGAGCAGTACTTC. This chain joins TRBV6-5 and TRBJ2-7; D perhaps matches TRBD1 (6 bases). Germline CDR1 reads MNHEY; CDR2 reads SVGAGI. This CDR3 spans 14 amino acids. Deletions cut 7 bases from V and 0 bases from J, with 13 bases between.